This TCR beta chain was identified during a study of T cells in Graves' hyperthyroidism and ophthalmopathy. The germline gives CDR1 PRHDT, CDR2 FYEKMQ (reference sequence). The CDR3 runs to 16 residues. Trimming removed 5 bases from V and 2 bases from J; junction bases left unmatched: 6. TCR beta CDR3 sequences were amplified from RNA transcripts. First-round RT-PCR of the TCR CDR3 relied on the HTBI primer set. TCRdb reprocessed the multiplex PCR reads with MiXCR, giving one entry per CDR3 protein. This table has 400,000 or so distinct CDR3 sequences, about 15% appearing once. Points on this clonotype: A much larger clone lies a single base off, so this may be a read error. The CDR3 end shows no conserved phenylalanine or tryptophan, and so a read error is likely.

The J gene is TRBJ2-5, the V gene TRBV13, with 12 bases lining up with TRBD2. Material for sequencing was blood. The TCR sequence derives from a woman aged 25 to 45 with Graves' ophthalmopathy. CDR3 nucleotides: TGTGCCAGCAGCCCCCCTAGCGGGGGGGCTCAAGAGACCCAGTACCTC. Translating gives CASSPPSGGAQETQYL.